The subject of this entry is one T cell receptor (beta chain). The target antigen is unknown. Together with a sample-barcoded 5' primer, a J-beta primer mix was included in a second PCR lasting roughly 6 to 12 cycles. TCRdb passed the 5' RACE reads through MiXCR, listing each CDR3 protein once. The table shows around 1,700,000 distinct CDR3 sequences, with about 30% occurring only once. V was clipped by 5 bases and J by 3 bases, with 16 bases between them. CDR1 and CDR2 from the germline V gene are SGHRS and YFSETQ. The CDR3 covers 15 residues. The data were taken from a study of blood T cells in healthy people across ages. Findings and caveats of the study: Older age went with lower TCR beta diversity per million T cells, in a roughly linear way.

The clonotype was recovered from a young woman in good health. The chain carries TRBV5-1 and TRBJ2-3; tentatively, D is TRBD1 (5 bases). Sequencing used blood. The CDR3 loop is CASSLQGFETDTQYF. Here the CDR3 DNA reads TGCGCCAGCAGTCTCCAGGGCTTCGAAACAGATACGCAGTATTTT.